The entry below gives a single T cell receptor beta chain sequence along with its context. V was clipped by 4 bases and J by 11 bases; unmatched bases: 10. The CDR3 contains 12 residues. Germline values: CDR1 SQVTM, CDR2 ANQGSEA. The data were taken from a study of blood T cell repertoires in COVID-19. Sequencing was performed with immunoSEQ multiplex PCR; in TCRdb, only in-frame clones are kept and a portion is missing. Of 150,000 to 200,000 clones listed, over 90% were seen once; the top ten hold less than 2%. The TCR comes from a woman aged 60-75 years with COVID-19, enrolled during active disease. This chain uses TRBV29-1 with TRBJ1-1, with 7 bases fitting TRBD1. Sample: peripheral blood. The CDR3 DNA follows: TGCAGCGTTGTAGTTACAGGGGTTGTCGCTTTCTTT. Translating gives CSVVVTGVVAFF. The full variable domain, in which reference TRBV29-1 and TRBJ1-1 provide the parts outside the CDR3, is SAVISQKPSRDICQRGTSLTIQCQVDSQVTMMFWYRQQPGQSLTLIATANQGSEATYESGFVIDKFPISRPNLTFSTLTVSNMSPEDSSIYLCSVVVTGVVAFFGQGTRLTVV.